This record concerns one TCR beta chain sequence. Its antigen is not identified. The sample comes from a study of cytotoxic CD8 clonotypes in ibrutinib-treated CLL. Findings of the study overall: Clonality went up at the time of ibrutinib response, stayed stable in sustained remission, and later dropped back toward its baseline level at progression. There were differences in sampling times between sustained-remission and progressing patients.

The targeted sequencing depth was 1 in 200,000 to 1 in 1 million T cells. The data were produced by immunoSEQ multiplex PCR, yet TCRdb's version contains in-frame clones alone and is incomplete. Here the sample spans around 250,000 clones, roughly 70% being singletons. Germline lookup yields CDR1 MNHEY and CDR2 SMNVEV (reference sequence). The CDR3 extends over 13 amino acids. V shed 9 bases and J 15 bases; nucleotides not matched to a gene: 11. The rearrangement uses TRBV27 and TRBJ2-1, with 13 bases lining up with TRBD2. The TCR originated in a human donor with chronic lymphocytic leukemia. Source: PBMCs, taken after 24 months of ibrutinib treatment. The CDR3 spells CASRTSGSGFWFF. CDR3 sequence (DNA): TGTGCCAGTAGGACTAGCGGGAGTGGGTTTTGGTTCTTC.